This TCR beta chain was identified during a study of blood T cell repertoires in COVID-19. Study-level information: Donors in the United States, Italy and Spain gave samples during acute or convalescent COVID-19.

TCRdb's table, derived via immunoSEQ multiplex PCR, lists solely in-frame clones and lacks some. This table holds roughly 100,000 clones, 84% found once. The germline gives CDR1 SGHKS, CDR2 YYEKEE (reference sequence). The CDR3 has 14 amino acids. V was shortened by 3 bases and J by 4 bases, with 8 bases between the two germline ends. The chain carries TRBV5-5 and TRBJ1-6; no definite D call. This receptor was obtained from a human donor in a cohort sampled during active COVID-19. The sequencing sample was made of peripheral blood. The CDR3 DNA reads TGTGCCAGCAGCTACTCCGATTATAATTCACCCCTCCACTTT. The encoded protein is CASSYSDYNSPLHF. Drawing the rest from reference TRBV5-5 and TRBJ1-6, the complete variable domain is DAGVTQSPTHLIKTRGQQVTLRCSPISGHKSVSWYQQVLGQGPQFIFQYYEKEERGRGNFPDRFSARQFPNYSSELNVNALLLGDSALYLCASSYSDYNSPLHFGNGTRLTVT.